This TCR beta chain was sequenced for a study of T cells in Graves' hyperthyroidism and ophthalmopathy. Broader study findings: Ophthalmopathy stood apart from stable hyperthyroidism in a 13 V-J model.

Diagnostic assessment was based on clinical symptoms, serum thyroxine and TRAb, thyroid ultrasound and orbital computed tomography. This clonotype was counted at least ten times. Its antigen is not known. Amplified TCR beta CDR3 regions derived from RNA transcripts. The study used the HTBI primer set for a first-round RT-PCR of the TCR CDR3. TCRdb re-analysed the multiplex PCR reads in MiXCR, keeping a single row per CDR3 protein. The sample lists approximately 610,000 distinct CDR3 sequences, approximately 15% seen once, with about 4.5% in the top ten. The germline gives CDR1 SGDLS, CDR2 YYNGEE. V lost 5 bases, J lost 4 bases, and 10 bases stayed unmatched. The CDR3 runs to 15 residues.

This rearrangement joins TRBV9 to TRBJ2-5, with 8 bases fitting TRBD2. Input material: blood. This TCR derives from a woman aged 35 to 49 with Graves' ophthalmopathy. The CDR3 loop reads CASSGSGNSAETQYF. In DNA form, the CDR3 reads TGTGCCAGCAGTGGTAGCGGGAATTCTGCAGAGACCCAGTACTTC.